The 21 T cell receptor beta chains below were found in one sample sequenced in a study of neoadjuvant nivolumab and ipilimumab in lung cancer. Generated by immunoSEQ multiplex PCR, the TCRdb table keeps only in-frame clones and is missing some. The table lists 3,000 to 4,500 clones, less than 80% of them singletons. This specimen consisted of peripheral blood, obtained after neoadjuvant nivolumab, alone or with ipilimumab, at or shortly before surgery. All receptors come from an adult with non-small cell lung cancer.

This chain links TRBV7-9 with TRBJ1-3; 8 positions match TRBD1. The germline V gene has CDR1 SEHNR and CDR2 FQNEAQ (reference sequence). There are 16 residues in the CDR3. V lost 5 bases, J lost 1 base, and 7 bases stayed unmatched. The CDR3 spells CASSQTGQASGNTIYF. The CDR3 coding sequence is TGTGCCAGCAGCCAGACGGGACAGGCGTCTGGAAACACCATATATTTT. The full variable domain, its missing parts supplied by reference TRBV7-9 and TRBJ1-3, is DTGVSQNPRHKITKRGQNVTFRCDPISEHNRLYWYRQTLGQGPEFLTYFQNEAQLEKSRLLSDRFSAERPKGSFSTLEIQRTEQGDSAMYLCASSQTGQASGNTIYFGEGSWLTVV.

The J gene is TRBJ1-2, the V gene TRBV19; no clear D. The CDR3 has 12 residues. Germline V gene data show CDR1 as LNHDA and CDR2 as SQIVND (reference sequence). The germline V and J ends were trimmed by 7 bases and 1 base, with 7 bases remaining between them. The CDR3 loop reads CASKQYNYGYTF. As DNA, the CDR3 is TGTGCCAGTAAACAGTATAACTATGGCTACACCTTC.

V is TRBV18 and J is TRBJ2-3; D call uncertain. The CDR3 has 13 amino acids. V was shortened by 2 bases and J by 3 bases, with 6 bases between the two germline ends. CDR1 is KGHSH, CDR2 LQKENI, per germline. The DNA for the CDR3 is TGTGCCAGCTCACCATCTCTAACAGATACGCAGTATTTT. Translating gives CASSPSLTDTQYF.

This clone was found once. DNA for the CDR3: TGTGCCAGCAGCGCCGGGACACTAAATCAGCCCCAGCATTTT. Encoded protein: CASSAGTLNQPQHF. J is TRBJ1-5 and V is TRBV5-5; D possibly corresponds to TRBD1 (6 bases). Germline CDR1 is SGHKS and CDR2 is YYEKEE (reference sequence). V was clipped by 4 bases and J by 4 bases, with 12 bases between them. CDR3 length: 14 residues.

The chain joins TRBV27 to TRBJ1-4, with D perhaps TRBD1 (6 bases). Germline V CDR1 and CDR2: MNHEY, SMNVEV (reference sequence). V was pared by 0 bases and J by 8 bases, with 19 bases between. The CDR3 is 17 amino acids. CDR3 DNA sequence: TGTGCCAGCAGTTTATCGACAAGCCCTAGGGGGAGGGAAAAACTGTTTTTT. Encoded protein: CASSLSTSPRGREKLFF. Full variable domain (missing parts from reference TRBV27 and TRBJ1-4): EAQVTQNPRYLITVTGKKLTVTCSQNMNHEYMSWYRQDPGLGLRQIYYSMNVEVTDKGDVPEGYKVSRKEKRNFPLILESPSPNQTSLYFCASSLSTSPRGREKLFFGSGTQLSVL.

This CDR3 reads CASSPGTRQDEAFF. The CDR3 nucleotides are TGTGCCAGCTCACCCGGAACAAGACAGGATGAAGCTTTCTTT. The chain uses TRBV18 and TRBJ1-1, with D possibly TRBD1 on 6 matching bases. The V end was cut by 3 bases, the J end by 7 bases, with 15 bases between. This CDR3 is built from 14 residues. Germline V lookup: CDR1 KGHSH, CDR2 LQKENI.

CDR3 nucleotides: TGTGCCAGCAGCCCAGACAGGGGTGTCTATGGCTACACCTTC. Its translation is CASSPDRGVYGYTF. The V gene is TRBV9, the J gene TRBJ1-2; 8 bases line up with TRBD1. The CDR3 sequence is 14 residues long. In germline, CDR1 is SGDLS, CDR2 YYNGEE. Unmatched junction bases numbered 6, after V lost 4 bases and J lost 4 bases.

This chain connects TRBV11-3 to TRBJ2-2, with TRBD1 matching over 10 bases. The length of the CDR3 is 16 residues. Trimming took 5 bases from V and 3 from J; bases not matched to a gene: 6. The germline CDR1 and CDR2 sequences are SGHNT and YENEEA. The CDR3 nucleotides are TGTGCCAGCAGCCCTAGGGACAGGGGCGACACCGGGGAGCTGTTTTTT. It yields the protein CASSPRDRGDTGELFF.

The chain joins TRBV20-1 to TRBJ1-1; D not resolved. The CDR3 totals 10 residues. Germline V gene lookup returns CDR1 DFQATT and CDR2 SNEGSKA (reference sequence). V lost 5 bases and J 1 base, leaving 2 bases between the germline ends. The CDR3 loop is CSAGNTEAFF. The CDR3 region has the DNA TGCAGTGCTGGGAACACTGAAGCTTTCTTT.

V usage is TRBV7-2 and J usage is TRBJ2-3; 7 bases are a match to TRBD1. With 3 bases clipped from V and 3 bases from J, the junction kept 6 bases outside the gene matches. The CDR3 extends over 15 amino acids. Germline values: CDR1 SGHTA, CDR2 FQGNSA. CDR3 in amino acids: CASSFRQGGTDTQYF. The CDR3 DNA sequence: TGTGCCAGCAGCTTCCGACAGGGTGGGACAGATACGCAGTATTTT.

This sequence joins TRBV5-1 and TRBJ2-5; D is uncertain. This CDR3 contains 12 residues. Per the germline V gene, CDR1 is SGHRS and CDR2 is YFSETQ. V was pared by 2 bases and J by 0 bases, with 2 bases between. In DNA form, the CDR3 reads TGCGCCAGCAGCTTAGACCAAGAGACCCAGTACTTC. This codes for CASSLDQETQYF.

The rearrangement joins TRBV7-3 to TRBJ2-2, with D possibly matching TRBD1 (5 bases). Germline V CDR1 and CDR2: SGHTA, FQGTGA. The CDR3 runs to 18 residues. V lost 2 bases, J lost 6 bases, and 22 bases lay in between. CDR3 DNA sequence: TGTGCCAGCAGCTTACGCTCAAAGACAGAATTCAAGGCCGGGGAGCTGTTTTTT. Amino acid sequence: CASSLRSKTEFKAGELFF.

This clone was observed once. The chain carries TRBV5-1 and TRBJ2-7; D is uncertain. Trimming stripped 1 base from V and 1 base from J, with 12 bases between. The CDR3 has 15 amino acids. CDR1 and CDR2 from the germline V gene are SGHRS and YFSETQ. The CDR3 sequence is CASSLSPGKSYEQYF. The CDR3 coding sequence is TGCGCCAGCAGCTTGTCCCCGGGCAAATCCTACGAGCAGTACTTC.

This clone was counted once. The V call is TRBV6-1, the J call TRBJ1-4; 7 bases agree with TRBD1. Germline trimming cut 5 bases from V and 8 bases from J; bases unmatched to any gene: 8. Germline assignment: CDR1 MNHNS and CDR2 SASEGT. This CDR3 is 14 amino acids long. The CDR3 loop reads CASSPQGMREKLFF. Here the CDR3 DNA reads TGTGCCAGCAGTCCACAGGGGATGAGAGAAAAACTGTTTTTT.

This clone was found once. V usage is TRBV7-2 and J usage is TRBJ1-5; 10 nucleotides align to TRBD1. The CDR3 runs to 15 residues. Germline V CDR1 and CDR2: SGHTA, FQGNSA. With V trimmed by 3 bases and J by 6 bases, 5 bases remained unmatched. Written as DNA, the CDR3 is TGTGCCAGCAGCTTGGGACAGGGGCGAGGTCAGCCCCAGCATTTT. It encodes CASSLGQGRGQPQHF.

This clone was recorded once. The genes are TRBV11-2 and TRBJ2-3; 8 bases align to TRBD1. This CDR3 has 15 amino acids. With 4 bases clipped from V and 0 bases from J, the junction kept 3 bases outside the gene matches. Germline V gene data show CDR1 as SGHAT and CDR2 as FQNNGV. The CDR3 here is CASSSGQGSTDTQYF. DNA of the CDR3: TGTGCCAGCAGCTCTGGACAGGGAAGCACAGATACGCAGTATTTT.

The chain employs TRBV10-3 and TRBJ2-1, with a weak D call TRBD1 (6 bases). This CDR3 comprises 17 residues. V was clipped by 6 bases and J by 0 bases, with 18 bases between them. Germline-derived CDR1 and CDR2 are ENHRY and SYGVKD. The CDR3 here is CAIRPTTGDSSYNEQFF. The CDR3 DNA reads as TGTGCCATCAGACCCACGACAGGCGATTCCTCCTACAATGAGCAGTTCTTC.

The V and J genes are TRBV28 and TRBJ1-1; 8 nucleotides agree with TRBD1. Trimming took 3 bases from V and 0 from J; bases not matched to a gene: 9. The germline V gene has CDR1 MDHEN and CDR2 SYDVKM. The CDR3 spans 17 residues. The CDR3 here is CASSFPPGQGMNTEAFF. CDR3 sequence (DNA): TGTGCCAGCAGTTTCCCCCCCGGACAGGGAATGAACACTGAAGCTTTCTTT.

The gene calls are TRBV7-6 and TRBJ2-7; 9 nucleotides agree with TRBD2. CDR1 SGHVS and CDR2 FNYEAQ come from the germline V gene. The CDR3 length is 15 residues. The V segment lost 0 bases and the J segment 3 bases; nucleotides outside the gene matches: 3. As DNA, the CDR3 is TGTGCCAGCAGCTTAGCGGGGACTAGCAGCTACGAGCAGTACTTC. Its protein product is CASSLAGTSSYEQYF.

The rearrangement uses TRBV15 and TRBJ2-1; D unresolved. The CDR3 runs to 12 residues. Germline CDR1 is LNHNV and CDR2 is YYDKDF (reference sequence). V was cut by 3 bases and J by 5 bases, with 5 bases left in between. The CDR3 loop is CATSSLNNEQFF. As DNA, the CDR3 is TGTGCCACCAGCAGCTTGAACAATGAGCAGTTCTTC.

This chain connects TRBV5-4 to TRBJ1-4; a weak D match, TRBD1 (5 bases). The CDR3 loop spans 17 amino acids. Trimming took 4 bases from V and 3 from J, leaving 19 bases between them. Per germline, CDR1 SGHNT and CDR2 YYREEE (reference sequence). Here the CDR3 reads CASSQFVGGRSNEKLFF. CDR3 DNA sequence: TGTGCCAGCAGCCAGTTCGTTGGGGGACGGTCTAATGAAAAACTGTTTTTT.